This T cell receptor beta chain emerged from a study of blood T cell repertoires in COVID-19. About the research overall: Both acute and convalescent COVID-19 samples were obtained from the United States, Italy and Spain. PBMCs, B-cell-depleted T cells, or T cells provided the cDNA or gDNA that made up the material.

In its sample, this clone was seen a few times. Per the original data handling: Reference gene primer amplification gave estimated nucleated cell counts. Clones were read by immunoSEQ multiplex PCR, and TCRdb kept only the in-frame ones, dropping some. The V and J calls and the clone size are those of that table, but D and trimming were determined from the DNA. In the table there are about 180,000 clones, about three quarters of which are singletons. Enrolled during active infection, Seattle patients were then followed longitudinally. This CDR3 region has 13 residues. Deletions cut 3 bases from V and 0 bases from J, with 4 bases between.

This chain links TRBV12-3 or TRBV12-4 with TRBJ2-3; D gene uncertain. The specimen was peripheral blood. The receptor was derived from a woman aged 80 or over with COVID-19, enrolled during active disease. The CDR3 protein is CASSLTSTDTQYF. The DNA for the CDR3 is TGTGCCAGCAGTTTGACTAGCACAGATACGCAGTATTTT.